This T cell receptor beta chain was retrieved from a study of cytomegalovirus exposure and HLA in healthy donors. For the study at large: Early released data comprised some 85 million unique TCRs from HLA-typed donors.

This clone was observed once. The antigen is undetermined. PCR involved 60 Vbeta and 13 Jbeta primers. Data came from immunoSEQ multiplex PCR; TCRdb stores just in-frame clones and leaves some out. The sample holds approximately 110,000 clones, around three quarters seen once. CDR3 length equals 15 residues. V was clipped by 6 bases and J by 0 bases, with 12 bases between them. Germline V gene sequence: CDR1 KGHSH, CDR2 LQKENI. Study-wide points: Further analysis was carried out later, and it showed several of the most significant clusters appearing linked to common viral pathogens. In a later analysis, specific HLA alleles were associated with 15,000 or so TCR beta sequences at a 0.05 false discovery rate. In all likelihood, a cluster of highly shared sequence variants was a sequencing artifact.

This TCR derives from an older woman in good health and CMV-seropositive. The chain is built from TRBV18 and TRBJ1-3; D may be TRBD1 (5 bases). The sequencing input was PBMCs. The CDR3 sequence: CASSPGLSSGNTIYF. The CDR3 DNA is TGTGCCAGCTCCCCGGGACTGAGCTCTGGAAACACCATATATTTT.